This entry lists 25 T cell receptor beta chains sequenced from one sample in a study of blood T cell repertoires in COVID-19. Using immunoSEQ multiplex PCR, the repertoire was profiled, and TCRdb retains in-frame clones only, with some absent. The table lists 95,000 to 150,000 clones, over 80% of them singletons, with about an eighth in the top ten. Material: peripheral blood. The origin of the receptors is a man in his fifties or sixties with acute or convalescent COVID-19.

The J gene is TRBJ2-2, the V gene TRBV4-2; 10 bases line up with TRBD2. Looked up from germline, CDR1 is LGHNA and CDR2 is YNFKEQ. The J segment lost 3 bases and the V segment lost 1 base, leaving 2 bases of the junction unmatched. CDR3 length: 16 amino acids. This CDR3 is CASSQVSGRHTGELFF. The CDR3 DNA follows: TGTGCCAGCAGCCAAGTTAGCGGGAGGCACACCGGGGAGCTGTTTTTT.

In DNA, the CDR3 is TGTGCCATCAGTGAGGGGGCAAACTATGGCTACACCTTC. This gives the protein CAISEGANYGYTF. The chain couples TRBV10-3 to TRBJ1-2, with D perhaps TRBD1 (5 bases). V lost 2 bases to trimming and J lost 2 bases, with 6 bases between them. The CDR3 length is 13 residues. Germline V CDR1 and CDR2: ENHRY, SYGVKD.

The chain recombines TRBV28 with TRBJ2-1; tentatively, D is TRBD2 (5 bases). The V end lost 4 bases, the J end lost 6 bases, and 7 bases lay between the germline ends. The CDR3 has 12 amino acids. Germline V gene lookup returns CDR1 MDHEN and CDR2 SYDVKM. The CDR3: CASSSGSNEQFF. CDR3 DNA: TGTGCCAGCAGTTCGGGGTCCAATGAGCAGTTCTTC.

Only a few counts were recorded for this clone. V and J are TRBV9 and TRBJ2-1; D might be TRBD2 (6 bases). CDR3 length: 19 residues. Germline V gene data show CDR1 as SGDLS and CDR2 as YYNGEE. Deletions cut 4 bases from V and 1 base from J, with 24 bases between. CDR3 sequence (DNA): TGTGCCAGCAGCCTCCGTACGCTAAGGGGAGGACCTTCCTACAATGAGCAGTTCTTC. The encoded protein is CASSLRTLRGGPSYNEQFF.

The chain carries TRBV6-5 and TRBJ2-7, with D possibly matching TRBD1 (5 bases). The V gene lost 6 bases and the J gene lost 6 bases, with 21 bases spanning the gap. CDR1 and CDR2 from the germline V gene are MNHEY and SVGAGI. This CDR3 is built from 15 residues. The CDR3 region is CASRLIGQGLGEQYF. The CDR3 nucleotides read TGTGCCAGCAGACTCATCGGACAAGGGCTGGGCGAGCAGTACTTC.

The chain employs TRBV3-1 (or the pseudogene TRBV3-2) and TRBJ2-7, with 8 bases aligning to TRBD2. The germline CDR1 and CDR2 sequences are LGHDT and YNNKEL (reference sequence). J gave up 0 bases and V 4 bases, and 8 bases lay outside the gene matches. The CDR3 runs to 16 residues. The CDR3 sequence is CASSLIGGGSSYEQYF. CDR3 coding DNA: TGTGCCAGCAGCCTCATCGGGGGGGGGAGCTCCTACGAGCAGTACTTC.

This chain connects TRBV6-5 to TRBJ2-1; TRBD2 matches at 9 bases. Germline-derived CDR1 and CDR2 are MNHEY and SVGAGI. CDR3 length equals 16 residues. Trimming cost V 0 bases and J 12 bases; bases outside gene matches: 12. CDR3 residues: CASSYSREGPRYVQFF. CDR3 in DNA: TGTGCCAGCAGTTACTCGCGGGAGGGCCCTCGGTACGTGCAGTTCTTC.

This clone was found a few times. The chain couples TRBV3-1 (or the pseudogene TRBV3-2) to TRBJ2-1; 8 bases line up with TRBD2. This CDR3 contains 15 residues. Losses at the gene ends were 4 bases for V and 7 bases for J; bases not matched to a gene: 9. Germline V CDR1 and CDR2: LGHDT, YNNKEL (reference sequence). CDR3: CASSRQVGGRNEQFF. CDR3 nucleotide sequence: TGTGCCAGCAGCCGCCAAGTGGGCGGGAGGAATGAGCAGTTCTTC.

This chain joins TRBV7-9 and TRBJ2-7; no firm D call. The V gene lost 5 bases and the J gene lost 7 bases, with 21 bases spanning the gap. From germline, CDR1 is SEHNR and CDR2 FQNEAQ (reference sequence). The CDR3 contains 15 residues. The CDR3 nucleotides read TGTGCCAGCAGCATGCCGCAGTTTATCTCGGGTGAGCAGTACTTC. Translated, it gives CASSMPQFISGEQYF.

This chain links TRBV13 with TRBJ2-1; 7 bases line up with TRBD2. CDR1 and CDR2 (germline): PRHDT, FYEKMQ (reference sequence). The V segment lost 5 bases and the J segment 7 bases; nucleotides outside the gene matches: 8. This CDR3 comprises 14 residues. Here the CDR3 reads CASSHPSGTNEQFF. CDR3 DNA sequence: TGTGCCAGCAGCCACCCGAGCGGGACGAATGAGCAGTTCTTC.

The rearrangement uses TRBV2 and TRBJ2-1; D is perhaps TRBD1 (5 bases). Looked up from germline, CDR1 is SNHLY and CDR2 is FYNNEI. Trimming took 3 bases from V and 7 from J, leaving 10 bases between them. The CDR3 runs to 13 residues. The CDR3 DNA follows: TGTGCCAGCAGTGACTGGCCAGGGAATGAGCAGTTCTTC. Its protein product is CASSDWPGNEQFF.

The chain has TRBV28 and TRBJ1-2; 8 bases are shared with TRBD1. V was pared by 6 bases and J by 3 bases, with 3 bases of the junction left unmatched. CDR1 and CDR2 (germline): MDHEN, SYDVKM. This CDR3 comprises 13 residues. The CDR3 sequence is CASRTQGDYGYTF. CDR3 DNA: TGTGCCAGCAGGACACAGGGGGACTATGGCTACACCTTC.

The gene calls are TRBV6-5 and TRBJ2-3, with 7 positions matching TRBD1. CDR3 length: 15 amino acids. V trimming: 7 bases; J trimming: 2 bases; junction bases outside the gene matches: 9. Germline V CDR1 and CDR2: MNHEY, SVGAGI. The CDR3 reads CASTQGQSPTDTQYF. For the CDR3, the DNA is TGTGCCAGCACCCAGGGACAGTCTCCCACAGATACGCAGTATTTT.

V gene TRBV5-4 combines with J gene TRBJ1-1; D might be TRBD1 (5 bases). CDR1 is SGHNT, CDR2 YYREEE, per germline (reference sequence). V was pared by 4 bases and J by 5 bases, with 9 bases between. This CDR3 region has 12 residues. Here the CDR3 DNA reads TGTGCCAGCAGCCCCCAGGGTACTGAAGCTTTCTTT. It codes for CASSPQGTEAFF.

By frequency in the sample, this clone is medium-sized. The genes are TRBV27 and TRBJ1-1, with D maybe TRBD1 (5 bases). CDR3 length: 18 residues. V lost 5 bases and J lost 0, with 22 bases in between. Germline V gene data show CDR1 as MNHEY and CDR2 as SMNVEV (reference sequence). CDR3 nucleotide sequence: TGTGCCAGCAGTGACAATCCCCCGGGGGGAGTCTTGAACACTGAAGCTTTCTTT. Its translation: CASSDNPPGGVLNTEAFF.

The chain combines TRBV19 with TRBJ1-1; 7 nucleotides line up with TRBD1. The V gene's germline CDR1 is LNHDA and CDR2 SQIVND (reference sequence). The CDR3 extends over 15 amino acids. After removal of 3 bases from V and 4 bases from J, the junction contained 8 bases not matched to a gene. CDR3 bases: TGTGCCAGTAGTATTTCTCAGGGGGGCGGCACTGAAGCTTTCTTT. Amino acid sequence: CASSISQGGGTEAFF. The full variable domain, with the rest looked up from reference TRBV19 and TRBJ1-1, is DGGITQSPKYLFRKEGQNVTLSCEQNLNHDAMYWYRQDPGQGLRLIYYSQIVNDFQKGDIAEGYSVSREKKESFPLTVTSAQKNPTAFYLCASSISQGGGTEAFFGQGTRLTVV.

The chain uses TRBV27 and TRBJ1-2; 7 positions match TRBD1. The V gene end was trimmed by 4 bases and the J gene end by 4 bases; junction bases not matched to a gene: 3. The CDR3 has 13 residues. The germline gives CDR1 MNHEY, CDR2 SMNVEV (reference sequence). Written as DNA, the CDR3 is TGTGCCAGCAGTTACAGGGGTGGCTATGGCTACACCTTC. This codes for CASSYRGGYGYTF.

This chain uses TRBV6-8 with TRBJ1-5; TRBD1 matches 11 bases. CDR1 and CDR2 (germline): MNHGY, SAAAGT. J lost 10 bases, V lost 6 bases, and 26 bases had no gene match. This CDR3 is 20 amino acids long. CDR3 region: CASRRPGQGACQPTGGPQHF. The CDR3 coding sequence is TGTGCCAGCAGAAGACCTGGACAGGGGGCTTGCCAGCCCACCGGGGGCCCCCAGCATTTT.

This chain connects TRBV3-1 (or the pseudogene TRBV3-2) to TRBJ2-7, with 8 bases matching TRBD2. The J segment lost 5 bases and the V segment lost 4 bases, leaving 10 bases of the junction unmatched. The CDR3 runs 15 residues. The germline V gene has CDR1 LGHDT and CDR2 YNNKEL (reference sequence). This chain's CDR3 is CASSPMAGGYHEQYF. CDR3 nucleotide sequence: TGTGCCAGCAGCCCCATGGCGGGAGGTTACCACGAGCAGTACTTC.

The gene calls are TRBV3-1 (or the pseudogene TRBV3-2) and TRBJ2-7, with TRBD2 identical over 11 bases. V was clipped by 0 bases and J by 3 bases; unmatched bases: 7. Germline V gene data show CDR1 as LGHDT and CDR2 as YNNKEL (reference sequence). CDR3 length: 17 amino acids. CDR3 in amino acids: CASSQDELGTSGYEQYF. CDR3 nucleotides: TGTGCCAGCAGCCAAGATGAGCTCGGGACTAGCGGCTACGAGCAGTACTTC.

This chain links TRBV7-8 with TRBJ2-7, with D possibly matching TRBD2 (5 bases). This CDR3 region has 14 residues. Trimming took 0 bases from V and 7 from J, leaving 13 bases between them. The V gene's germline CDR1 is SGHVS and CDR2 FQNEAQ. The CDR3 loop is CASSLAPSGSEQYF. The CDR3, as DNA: TGTGCCAGCAGCTTAGCTCCTTCGGGAAGTGAGCAGTACTTC.

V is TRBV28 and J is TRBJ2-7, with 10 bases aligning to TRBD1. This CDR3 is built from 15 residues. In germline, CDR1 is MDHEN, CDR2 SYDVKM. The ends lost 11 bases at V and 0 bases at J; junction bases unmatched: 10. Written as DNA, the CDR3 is TGTGCCTCCGAATCCGGGACAGGGGACTCCTACGAGCAGTACTTC. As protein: CASESGTGDSYEQYF.

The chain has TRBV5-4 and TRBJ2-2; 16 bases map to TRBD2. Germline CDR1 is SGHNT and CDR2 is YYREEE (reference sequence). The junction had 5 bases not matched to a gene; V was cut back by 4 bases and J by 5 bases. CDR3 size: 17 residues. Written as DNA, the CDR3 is TGTGCCAGCAGCCGGGGACTAGCGGGAGGGTGGACCGGGGAGCTGTTTTTT. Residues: CASSRGLAGGWTGELFF.

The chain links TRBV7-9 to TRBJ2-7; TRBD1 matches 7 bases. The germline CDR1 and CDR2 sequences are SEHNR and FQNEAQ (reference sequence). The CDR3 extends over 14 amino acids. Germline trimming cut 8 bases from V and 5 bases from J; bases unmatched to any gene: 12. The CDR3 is CASGLGDSLDEQYF. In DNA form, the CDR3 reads TGTGCCAGCGGTCTTGGGGACAGCTTAGACGAGCAGTACTTC.

CDR3 DNA: TGTGCCAGCTCCCACGGACAGGGAGGCACTAATGAAAAACTGTTTTTT. It is translated as CASSHGQGGTNEKLFF. This chain uses TRBV18 with TRBJ1-4; 8 bases align to TRBD1. The V gene's germline CDR1 is KGHSH and CDR2 LQKENI. V shed 6 bases and J 2 bases; nucleotides not matched to a gene: 8. The CDR3 loop spans 16 amino acids.